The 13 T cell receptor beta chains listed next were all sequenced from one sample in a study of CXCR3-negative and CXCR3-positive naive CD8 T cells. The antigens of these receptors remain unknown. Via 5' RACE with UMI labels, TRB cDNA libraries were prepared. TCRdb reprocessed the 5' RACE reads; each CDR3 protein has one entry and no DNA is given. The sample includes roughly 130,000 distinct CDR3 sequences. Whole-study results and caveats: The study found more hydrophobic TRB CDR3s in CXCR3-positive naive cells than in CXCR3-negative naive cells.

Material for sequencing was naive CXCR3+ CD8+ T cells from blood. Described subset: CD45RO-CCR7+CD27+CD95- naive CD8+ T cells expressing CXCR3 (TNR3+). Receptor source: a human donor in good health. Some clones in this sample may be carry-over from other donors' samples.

CDR3 residues: CASSLGARRTYRYEQYF. The chain recombines TRBV5-6 with TRBJ2-7; as DNA is missing, the TRBD1 call by TCRdb cannot be tested. In germline, CDR1 is SGHDT, CDR2 YYEEEE. The CDR3 consists of 17 residues. Filled out from reference TRBV5-6 and TRBJ2-7, the complete variable domain reads DAGVTQSPTHLIKTRGQQVTLRCSPKSGHDTVSWYQQALGQGPQFIFQYYEEEERQRGNFPDRFSGHQFPNYSSELNVNALLLGDSALYLCASSLGARRTYRYEQYFGPGTRLTVT.

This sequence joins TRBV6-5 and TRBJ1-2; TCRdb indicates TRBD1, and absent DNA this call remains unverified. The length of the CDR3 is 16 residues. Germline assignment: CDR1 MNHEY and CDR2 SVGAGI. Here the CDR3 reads CASSANRAPHRHGYTF.

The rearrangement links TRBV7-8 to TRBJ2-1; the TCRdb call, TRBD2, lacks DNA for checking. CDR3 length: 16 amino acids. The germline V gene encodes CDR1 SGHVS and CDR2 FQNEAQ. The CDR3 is CASSPATGGSYNEQFF.

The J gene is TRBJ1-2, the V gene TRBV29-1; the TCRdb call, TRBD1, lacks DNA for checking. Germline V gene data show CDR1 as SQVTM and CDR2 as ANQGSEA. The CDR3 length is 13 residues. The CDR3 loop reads CSTGGQSTYGYTF. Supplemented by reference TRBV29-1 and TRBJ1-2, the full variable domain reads SAVISQKPSRDICQRGTSLTIQCQVDSQVTMMFWYRQQPGQSLTLIATANQGSEATYESGFVIDKFPISRPNLTFSTLTVSNMSPEDSSIYLCSTGGQSTYGYTFGSGTRLTVV.

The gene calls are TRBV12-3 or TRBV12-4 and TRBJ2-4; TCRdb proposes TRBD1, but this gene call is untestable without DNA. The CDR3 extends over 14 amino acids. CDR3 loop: CASSLATGVDIQYF.

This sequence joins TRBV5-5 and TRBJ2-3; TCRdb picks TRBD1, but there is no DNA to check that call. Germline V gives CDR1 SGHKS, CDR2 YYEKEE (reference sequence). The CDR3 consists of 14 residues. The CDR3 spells CASYRGPLTDTQYF.

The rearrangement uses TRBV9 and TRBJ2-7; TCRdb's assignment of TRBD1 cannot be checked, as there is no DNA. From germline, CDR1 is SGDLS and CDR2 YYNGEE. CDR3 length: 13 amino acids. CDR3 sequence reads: CASSDSQGVEQYF.

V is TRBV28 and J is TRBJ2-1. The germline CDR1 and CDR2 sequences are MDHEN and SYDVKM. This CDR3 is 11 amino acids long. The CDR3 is CASGTTMSKFF.

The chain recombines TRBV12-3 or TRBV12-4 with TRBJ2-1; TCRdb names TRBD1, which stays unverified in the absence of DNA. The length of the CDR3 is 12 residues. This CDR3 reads CASSPGQAEQFF.

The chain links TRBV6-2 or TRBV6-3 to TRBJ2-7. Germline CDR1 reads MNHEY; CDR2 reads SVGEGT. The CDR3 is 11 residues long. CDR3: CANSYGYEQYF.

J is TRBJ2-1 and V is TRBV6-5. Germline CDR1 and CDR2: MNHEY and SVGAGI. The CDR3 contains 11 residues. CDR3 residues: CASENYNEQFF.

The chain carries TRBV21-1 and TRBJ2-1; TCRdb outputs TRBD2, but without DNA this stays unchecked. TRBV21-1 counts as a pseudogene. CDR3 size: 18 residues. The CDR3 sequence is CASSKRRGTKRSYNEQFF.

The CDR3 reads CASSQTRDEQFF. The V and J genes are TRBV12-3 or TRBV12-4 and TRBJ2-1; TCRdb lists TRBD2, though no DNA is available to test this call. The CDR3 contains 12 residues.